This T cell receptor (beta chain) was obtained from a study of blood T cells in healthy people across ages (dated by TCRdb to 2013 to 2016). Some background on the complete study: In model experiments, template switching captured about one uniquely barcoded TCR beta cDNA molecule for every two T cells. To track age-related changes in TCR beta repertoire diversity, the study relied on deep sequencing normalized with unique cDNA molecular identifiers. The donors were split into four age groups: young (average 16 years), middle-aged (around 40), aged (62) and long-lived (over 75). To avoid experimental bias, donors of different ages were spread randomly across the sequencing lanes. For two donors (one aged 18 to 30 and one aged 80 or older), the study analyzed two additional independent replicas of 1 million unique cDNA reads from the same blood draw.

The library was prepared using 5' RACE. The second PCR ran for roughly 7 to 11 cycles and used a J-beta primer mix along with a sample-barcoded 5' primer. Each TCR beta cDNA molecule received a unique molecular identifier from a template-switch 5' adaptor carrying 12 random nucleotides. Each sample yielded at least 2.5 million CDR3-containing paired-end reads. The Mint cDNA synthesis kit, primed by a TRBC-specific oligonucleotide, was used to synthesize first-strand cDNA from all RNA. After uracil-DNA glycosylase treatment, a first 18-cycle PCR used universal primers M1SS and BC2_uni_R on all cDNA. In the source study's methods: For normalization, 1 million high-quality reads, each with a distinct molecular identifier, were randomly selected from each sample. Reads sharing molecular identifiers were discarded rather than binned into consensus sequences. MiTCR, with a Q25 quality threshold and the strictest error-elimination algorithm, was used for CDR3 identification, clonotype clustering and error correction. A nonparametric unseen species model with Euler transformation was used to estimate lower-bound total TCR beta diversity. TCRdb took the public reads, trimmed them with fastp at Q25, ran MiXCR for clone calling and kept in-frame beta chains. Here each entry gathers all rows of one CDR3 protein and keeps the most common genes and DNA. Clone size and V and J calls follow TCRdb, not the original study. The sample table contains approximately 2,000,000 distinct CDR3 sequences; only one count was recorded for about two fifths of them. About 23% of the sample is taken by the ten largest.

Spanning cysteine to phenylalanine, the CDR3 consists of 13 amino acids. This entry keeps only the CDR3 DNA: 39 bases, framed from base 1. V and J are truncated by 6 bases and 1 base respectively, leaving an intervening sequence of 10 bases. The germline V gene (reference sequence) supplies CDR1 DFQATT and CDR2 SNEGSKA. On this clonotype itself: Its recognized antigen is unknown. There are no base qualities to consult, and no much larger clone falls within one base.

What the study reported, not specific to this receptor: As age increased, observed TCR beta diversity per million T cells dropped in a roughly linear way, and a significant reduction was already evident by age about 40. Compared with the aged group, the long-lived group had more naive CD4+ T cells, fewer expanded clones and increased TCR diversity, suggesting age selection. Total diversity estimates from one million sequenced T cells were considered lower bounds and underestimates. Donor CMV infection status was unknown, potentially confounding age-related changes in expanded clonotypes. The percentage of naive T cells measured by flow cytometry correlated strongly with observed TCR beta diversity. Since profiling was done on bulk unsorted PBMCs, naive and antigen-experienced compartments could not be conclusively compared.

The donors were 40 or so Caucasian individuals from Russia, aged 6 to 90 years, who were systemically healthy. Around 9.7 milliliters of peripheral blood were collected from each donor into EDTA-treated Vacutainer tubes. Ficoll-Paque density-gradient centrifugation was used to isolate PBMCs, with at least 7 million per sample. Total RNA, at least 6 micrograms per sample, was extracted from PBMCs with Trizol reagent. For every donor, an aliquot of PBMCs went through flow cytometry to measure the percentages of naive CD45RAhigh/CD27high T cells. The clonotype originates from a human donor in good health. The specimen sequenced was blood. The chain employs TRBV20-1 and TRBJ2-1; a tentative D match to TRBD2 spans 5 bases. CDR3 region: CSATRGSYNEQFF. The nucleotide sequence is given as TGCAGTGCCACAAGAGGGTCCTACAATGAGCAGTTCTTC.